This T cell receptor beta chain was sequenced in a study of blood T cell repertoires in COVID-19. Study at large: Acute-phase and convalescent COVID-19 samples originated in the United States, Italy and Spain. Sample material is recorded as cDNA or gDNA derived from T cells, B-cell-depleted T cells, or PBMCs.

In the original analysis: Amplification from reference gene primers served as the basis for estimated nucleated cell counts. Libraries were prepared by immunoSEQ multiplex PCR; TCRdb keeps only in-frame clonotypes and omits some of them. That table is the source of V, J and clone size, and D and trimming were worked out from the DNA. The repertoire holds 120,000 or so clones, with roughly 72% as singletons. The CDR3 has 19 residues. With V trimmed by 1 base and J by 0 bases, 11 bases remained unmatched. Germline CDR1 reads LGHNA; CDR2 reads YNFKEQ. Only a few counts were recorded for this clone. Source material: peripheral blood. The chain uses TRBV4-2 and TRBJ2-1; 8 bases match TRBD1. This TCR came from a man aged 55 to 69 with acute or convalescent COVID-19. CDR3 nucleotides: TGTGCCAGCAGCCAAGTAACAGGGGGGAGCCTTACCTCCTACAATGAGCAGTTCTTC. Amino acid sequence: CASSQVTGGSLTSYNEQFF.